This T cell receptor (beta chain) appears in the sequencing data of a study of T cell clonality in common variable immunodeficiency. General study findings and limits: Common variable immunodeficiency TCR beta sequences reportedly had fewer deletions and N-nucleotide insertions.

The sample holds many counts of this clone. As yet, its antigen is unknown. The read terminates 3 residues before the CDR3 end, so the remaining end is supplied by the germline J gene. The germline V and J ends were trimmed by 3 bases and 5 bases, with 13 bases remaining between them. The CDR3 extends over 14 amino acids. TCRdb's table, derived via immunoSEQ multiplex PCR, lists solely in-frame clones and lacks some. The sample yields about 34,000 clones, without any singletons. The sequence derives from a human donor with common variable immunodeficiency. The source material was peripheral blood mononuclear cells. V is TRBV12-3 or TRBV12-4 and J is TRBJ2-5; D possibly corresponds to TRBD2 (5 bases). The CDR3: CASSLDPRGETQYF. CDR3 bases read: TGTGCCAGCAGTTTGGACCCCCGCGGGGAGACC.